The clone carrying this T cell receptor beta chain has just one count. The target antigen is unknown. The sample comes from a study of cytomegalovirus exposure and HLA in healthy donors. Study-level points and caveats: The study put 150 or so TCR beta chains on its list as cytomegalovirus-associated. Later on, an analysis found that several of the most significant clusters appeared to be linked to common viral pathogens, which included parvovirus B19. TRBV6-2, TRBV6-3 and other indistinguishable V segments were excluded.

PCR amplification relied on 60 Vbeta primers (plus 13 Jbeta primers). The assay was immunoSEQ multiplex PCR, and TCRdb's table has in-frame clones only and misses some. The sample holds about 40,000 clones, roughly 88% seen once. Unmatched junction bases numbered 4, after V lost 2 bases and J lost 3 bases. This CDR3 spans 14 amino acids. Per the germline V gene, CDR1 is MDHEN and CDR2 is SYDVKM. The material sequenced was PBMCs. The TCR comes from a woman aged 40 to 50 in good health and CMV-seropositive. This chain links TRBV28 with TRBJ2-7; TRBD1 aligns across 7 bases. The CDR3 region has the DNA TGTGCCAGCAGTTTAGGACAGGAGCTCTACGAGCAGTACTTC. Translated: CASSLGQELYEQYF.